These T cell receptor beta chains were read from a single sample in a study of untreated major depressive disorder. Assay: immunoSEQ multiplex PCR; the TCRdb copy retains only in-frame clones and omits some. The table records approximately 24,000 clones, 91% of them present only once. Sequences were obtained from CD4+ T cells from PBMCs. The receptors were gathered from a woman aged 25 to 45 with major depressive disorder. Both conserved end residues are part of each CDR3. D genes are given only for firm matches. Not every row has a clone size; where given, it reads once, few, many or a size class.

CDR3	DNA	V	size	D	J
CASSSRDTQYF	TGTGCCAGCAGTTCCAGAGATACGCAGTATTTT	TRBV7-2	.	.	TRBJ2-3
CASSIGSRATIYF	TGTGCCAGCAGCATTGGGAGCCGGGCCACCATATATTTT	TRBV11-2	.	.	TRBJ1-3
CASSPISWGDQPQHF	TGTGCCAGCAGCCCCATATCCTGGGGAGATCAGCCCCAGCATTTT	TRBV6-5	.	.	TRBJ1-5
CASSSHLQDF	TGTGCCAGCAGTTCCCATCTACAGGACTTC	TRBV28	.	.	TRBJ2-7
CASSLGTGGPGELFF	TGTGCCAGCAGCTTGGGAACGGGGGGGCCCGGGGAGCTGTTTTTT	TRBV5-4	once	TRBD2	TRBJ2-2
CSAGSGGGYTF	TGCAGTGCTGGTTCGGGGGGTGGCTACACCTTC	TRBV20-1	.	.	TRBJ1-2
CASSAKSLGGAQGGNTEAFF	TGTGCCAGTAGTGCGAAGTCCCTCGGTGGGGCTCAGGGGGGGAACACTGAAGCTTTCTTT	TRBV19	.	TRBD1	TRBJ1-1
CASSDRGEGGYTF	TGTGCCAGCAGCGACAGGGGGGAGGGTGGCTACACCTTC	TRBV6-6	few	TRBD1	TRBJ1-2
CASSAAGADYGYTF	TGTGCCAGCAGCGCGGCGGGGGCCGACTATGGCTACACCTTC	TRBV9	.	.	TRBJ1-2
CASRYGQMNTEAFF	TGTGCCAGCAGATATGGACAAATGAACACTGAAGCTTTCTTT	TRBV27	.	.	TRBJ1-1
CAISEPRSGGGYGYTF	TGTGCCATCAGTGAGCCGAGGTCGGGGGGCGGTTATGGCTACACCTTC	TRBV10-3	.	.	TRBJ1-2
CASSTQDGYQPQHF	TGTGCCAGCAGTACCCAGGACGGCTATCAGCCCCAGCATTTT	TRBV6-1	.	.	TRBJ1-5
CASRDRGPYEQYF	TGTGCCAGCCGGGACAGGGGGCCCTACGAGCAGTACTTC	TRBV6-5	.	TRBD1	TRBJ2-7
CASSSQYGVVDADTQYF	TGTGCCAGCAGTTCTCAATACGGGGTAGTCGACGCAGATACGCAGTATTTT	TRBV28	.	.	TRBJ2-3
CASSQEYGQSRGYTF	TGCGCCAGCAGCCAAGAATATGGACAGAGTCGAGGCTACACCTTC	TRBV4-1	.	.	TRBJ1-2
CASRESQAPTYEQYF	TGTGCCAGCAGAGAAAGTCAAGCGCCAACCTACGAGCAGTACTTC	TRBV2	.	.	TRBJ2-7
CASSVGADLTYEQYF	TGTGCCAGCAGCGTAGGGGCAGACCTTACCTACGAGCAGTACTTC	TRBV9	.	.	TRBJ2-7
CASSLGAGGTNSPLHF	TGTGCCAGCAGCTTGGGGGCAGGGGGGACCAATTCACCCCTCCACTTT	TRBV5-6	few	TRBD1	TRBJ1-6
CASTDRADGYTF	TGTGCCAGCACCGACAGGGCCGATGGCTACACCTTC	TRBV2	few	TRBD1	TRBJ1-2
CASTPQFNYGYTF	TGCGCCAGCACCCCCCAGTTTAACTATGGCTACACCTTC	TRBV10-1	.	.	TRBJ1-2
CASSLATGANTGELFF	TGCGCCAGCAGCTTGGCTACAGGGGCGAACACCGGGGAGCTGTTTTTT	TRBV5-1	.	TRBD1	TRBJ2-2
CASSLGAGGLSDTQYF	TGTGCCAGCAGCTTAGGGGCGGGAGGGTTGTCGGATACGCAGTATTTT	TRBV7-3	.	TRBD2	TRBJ2-3
CASSHQGTHEQYF	TGTGCCAGCAGTCACCAGGGGACGCACGAGCAGTACTTC	TRBV28	.	.	TRBJ2-7
CASSFGLAGGLGDTQYF	TGCGCCAGCAGCTTCGGGCTAGCGGGGGGGCTTGGAGATACGCAGTATTTT	TRBV5-1	.	TRBD2	TRBJ2-3
CASSPTAAGELFF	TGTGCCAGCTCACCTACCGCTGCCGGGGAGCTGTTTTTT	TRBV18	.	.	TRBJ2-2
CASSFGLAGAYTGELFF	TGTGCCAGCAGCTTCGGACTAGCGGGCGCTTACACCGGGGAGCTGTTTTTT	TRBV7-2	.	TRBD2	TRBJ2-2
CASSTSGGVSGANVLTF	TGTGCCAGTAGTACGTCAGGGGGCGTATCTGGGGCCAACGTCCTGACTTTC	TRBV19	.	TRBD1	TRBJ2-6
CASSEGTAYEQYF	TGTGCCAGCAGCGAGGGGACAGCCTACGAGCAGTACTTC	TRBV2	.	TRBD1	TRBJ2-7
CASSPAGGHKETQYF	TGTGCCAGCAGCCCAGCCGGGGGGCACAAAGAGACCCAGTACTTC	TRBV13	.	.	TRBJ2-5
CASSLTAMNTEAFF	TGTGCCAGCAGCTTAACAGCCATGAACACTGAAGCTTTCTTT	TRBV5-5	.	.	TRBJ1-1
CAISESRLRMNTEAFF	TGTGCCATCAGTGAGTCGAGGTTGCGGATGAACACTGAAGCTTTCTTT	TRBV10-3	.	.	TRBJ1-1
CASSPAGRDQPQHF	TGTGCCAGCTCACCAGCTGGCCGAGATCAGCCCCAGCATTTT	TRBV18	.	.	TRBJ1-5